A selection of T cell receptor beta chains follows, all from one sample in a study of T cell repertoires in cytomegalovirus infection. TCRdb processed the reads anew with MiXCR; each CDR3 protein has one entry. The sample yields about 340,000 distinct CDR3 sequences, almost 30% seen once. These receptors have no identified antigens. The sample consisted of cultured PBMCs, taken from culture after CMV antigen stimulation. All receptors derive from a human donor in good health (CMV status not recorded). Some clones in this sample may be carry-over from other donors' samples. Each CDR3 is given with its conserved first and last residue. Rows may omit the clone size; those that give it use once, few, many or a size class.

CDR3 protein: CASSFYRAYEQYF
CDR3 length: 13
clone size: many
V gene: TRBV7-2

CDR3 protein: CASKYSGSSGELFF
CDR3 length: 14
clone size: -
V gene: TRBV28

CDR3 protein: CATSDPAEDADTQYF
CDR3 length: 15
clone size: -
V gene: TRBV24-1

CDR3 protein: CSADVSGSSQPQHF
CDR3 length: 14
clone size: -
V gene: TRBV20-1

CDR3 protein: CASSFHTGTEAFF
CDR3 length: 13
clone size: -
V gene: TRBV7-9

CDR3 protein: CASSPGQGGAFF
CDR3 length: 12
clone size: few
V gene: TRBV12-3/TRBV12-4

CDR3 protein: CASSGSGADTGELFF
CDR3 length: 15
clone size: once
V gene: TRBV11-2

CDR3 protein: CASSLELAGGNEQFF
CDR3 length: 15
clone size: -
V gene: TRBV7-9

CDR3 protein: CASSLPAAGTAYGYTF
CDR3 length: 16
clone size: -
V gene: TRBV7-8

CDR3 protein: CASGDTGDQPQHF
CDR3 length: 13
clone size: once
V gene: TRBV12-5

CDR3 protein: CATSNIPTYGYTF
CDR3 length: 13
clone size: -
V gene: TRBV15

CDR3 protein: CAIGASSYEQYF
CDR3 length: 12
clone size: few
V gene: TRBV6-1

CDR3 protein: CASSFGRGRTDTQYF
CDR3 length: 15
clone size: -
V gene: TRBV11-2

CDR3 protein: CASGRDGNTEAFF
CDR3 length: 13
clone size: few
V gene: TRBV7-6

CDR3 protein: CASSGSRANVLTF
CDR3 length: 13
clone size: -
V gene: TRBV5-5

CDR3 protein: CSARAGTGNEKLFF
CDR3 length: 14
clone size: -
V gene: TRBV20-1

CDR3 protein: CASSLTTTQYF
CDR3 length: 11
clone size: -
V gene: TRBV7-2

CDR3 protein: CSASTSGGDPSTDTQYF
CDR3 length: 17
clone size: -
V gene: TRBV20-1

CDR3 protein: CASSLDRDKSSPLHF
CDR3 length: 15
clone size: many
V gene: TRBV6-1

CDR3 protein: CSVGVRTSGSTDTQYF
CDR3 length: 16
clone size: few
V gene: TRBV29-1

CDR3 protein: CASSPNERGEQFF
CDR3 length: 13
clone size: few
V gene: TRBV7-6

CDR3 protein: CASSELGRLTNYGYTF
CDR3 length: 16
clone size: few
V gene: TRBV6-6

CDR3 protein: CASSLSENTDTQYF
CDR3 length: 14
clone size: -
V gene: TRBV19

CDR3 protein: CAVTGPLTYNEQFF
CDR3 length: 14
clone size: few
V gene: TRBV2

CDR3 protein: CASSLAGGSQPQHF
CDR3 length: 14
clone size: few
V gene: TRBV7-9

CDR3 protein: CASSVDGMDQPQHF
CDR3 length: 14
clone size: -
V gene: TRBV9

CDR3 protein: CASSLWGATDTQYF
CDR3 length: 14
clone size: -
V gene: TRBV11-2

CDR3 protein: CASSPNSGRARREQYF
CDR3 length: 16
clone size: -
V gene: TRBV27

CDR3 protein: CASSPRSRAGAYGNNEQFF
CDR3 length: 19
clone size: -
V gene: TRBV6-1

CDR3 protein: CASSSTLSGGSYNEQFF
CDR3 length: 17
clone size: few
V gene: TRBV5-1

CDR3 protein: CATRDRGFGSNQPQHF
CDR3 length: 16
clone size: -
V gene: TRBV19

CDR3 protein: CASRISGANVLTF
CDR3 length: 13
clone size: once
V gene: TRBV7-3

CDR3 protein: CASSELVRTDTQYF
CDR3 length: 14
clone size: -
V gene: TRBV2

CDR3 protein: CASSIGTGGRPEGVF
CDR3 length: 15
clone size: many
V gene: TRBV7-2

CDR3 protein: CASHPDRTQPQHF
CDR3 length: 13
clone size: -
V gene: TRBV6-6

CDR3 protein: CASSPTSTDTLNQPQHF
CDR3 length: 17
clone size: -
V gene: TRBV28

CDR3 protein: CASSVGSGSREQFF
CDR3 length: 14
clone size: -
V gene: TRBV9

CDR3 protein: CASSSSGGWGNEQFF
CDR3 length: 15
clone size: few
V gene: TRBV7-2

CDR3 protein: CASSLLRGSGANVLTF
CDR3 length: 16
clone size: -
V gene: TRBV11-2

CDR3 protein: CSVEDWGRENTGELFF
CDR3 length: 16
clone size: -
V gene: TRBV29-1

CDR3 protein: CASSTNRGPFSYEQYF
CDR3 length: 16
clone size: few
V gene: TRBV4-1

CDR3 protein: CASGIGPNTGELFF
CDR3 length: 14
clone size: -
V gene: TRBV7-2